The clone carrying this TCR beta chain has just a few counts. What it recognizes is unknown. The donors were members of the validation cohort, which comprised roughly 130 subjects and was separate from the first cohort of more than 500 subjects. Assay used: immunoSEQ multiplex PCR; TCRdb lists only in-frame clones, some missing. The data show roughly 250,000 clones, with just under 90% seen just once and 2% to 3% held by the top ten. The ends were cut back, 1 base at V and 10 bases at J, with 11 bases in the middle. CDR3 length: 14 residues. Per germline, CDR1 SGHTA and CDR2 FQGNSA. These data originate in a study of cytomegalovirus exposure and HLA in healthy donors. Overall study context: The 130 or so validation repertoires were reported in a later analysis to have been generated on the same platform as the roughly 700 first-cohort repertoires. Study-level results: The classifier reportedly diagnosed cytomegalovirus status with high sensitivity and specificity. A later analysis found first-cohort TCR clusters tended to co-occur in the approximately 110 validation repertoires.

The sample comprised PBMCs. The clonotype originates from a man between 18 and 35 years old in good health and CMV-seronegative. This rearrangement joins TRBV7-2 to TRBJ1-6; D perhaps matches TRBD1 (6 bases). CDR3 sequence reads: CASSLVRGGSPLHF. The DNA of the CDR3 is TGTGCCAGCAGCTTAGTCAGGGGCGGGTCACCCCTCCACTTT.